What follows is one T cell receptor (beta chain) and its context. Germline values: CDR1 KGHDR, CDR2 SFDVKD. V was trimmed by 6 bases and J by 0 bases, leaving 8 bases between them. CDR3 length: 13 residues. The sample comes from a study of blood T cell repertoires in COVID-19. Study-level background: Samples came from the United States, Italy and Spain, spanning acute and convalescent COVID-19. Sources were T cells, B-cell-depleted T cells, or PBMCs; the material itself was cDNA or gDNA.

Sequenced by immunoSEQ multiplex PCR; TCRdb stores in-frame clones only, minus some. The sample yields around 350,000 clones, about 87% seen once. Sequencing was done on a sample of peripheral blood. The TCR was taken from a human donor in a cohort sampled during active COVID-19. The rearrangement links TRBV24-1 to TRBJ2-7; D is ambiguous. CDR3 amino acids: CATSSQDSYEQYF. The CDR3 region has the DNA TGTGCCACCAGTAGTCAGGACTCCTACGAGCAGTACTTC.